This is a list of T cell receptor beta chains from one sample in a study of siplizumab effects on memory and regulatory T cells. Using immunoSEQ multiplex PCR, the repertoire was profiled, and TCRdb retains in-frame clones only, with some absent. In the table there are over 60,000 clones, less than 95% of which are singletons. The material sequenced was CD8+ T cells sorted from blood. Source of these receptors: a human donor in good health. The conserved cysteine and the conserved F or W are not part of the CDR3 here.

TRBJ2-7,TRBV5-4,ASSLVGDFEKQY
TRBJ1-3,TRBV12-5,ASGFWTGGNGNTIY
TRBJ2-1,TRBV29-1,SVEVSYNEQF
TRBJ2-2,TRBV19,ASTHTARGNTGELF
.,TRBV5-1,ASSPSYEQY
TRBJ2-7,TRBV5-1,ASSLGWGEQY
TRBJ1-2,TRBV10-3,AILEGGIGYT
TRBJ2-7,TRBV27,ASSSPLHEQY
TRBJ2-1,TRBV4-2,ASSSGGAIYNEQF
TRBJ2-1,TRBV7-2,ASSQDGYNEQF
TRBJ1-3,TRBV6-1,ASSASTSGNTIY
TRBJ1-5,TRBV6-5,ASRDEGNSNQPQH
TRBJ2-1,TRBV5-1,ASSLAGATNEQF
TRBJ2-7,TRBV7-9,ASSRVRKEIAHEQY
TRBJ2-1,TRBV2,ASSLRAGVRNEQF
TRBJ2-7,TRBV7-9,ASSLSPYEQY
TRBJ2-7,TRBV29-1,SVWGGSYEQY
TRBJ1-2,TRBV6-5,ASSYTFSGGYT
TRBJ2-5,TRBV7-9,ASSLVPDQETQY
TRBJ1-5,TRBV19,ASSIYSGGNSNQPQH
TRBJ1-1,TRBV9,ASSEGTGNTEAF
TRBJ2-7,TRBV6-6,ASSYLPRGENYEQY
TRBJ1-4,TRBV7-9,ASSVTGTGETTNEKLF
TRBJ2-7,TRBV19,ASSISSGSYEQY
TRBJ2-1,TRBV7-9,ASSLVRGMDNEQF
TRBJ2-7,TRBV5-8,ASSFRTEYEQY
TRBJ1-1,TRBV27,ASNGGGSTEAF
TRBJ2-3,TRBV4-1,ASSQDKELAVVTDTQY
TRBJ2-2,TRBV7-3,ASSWGPGIGELF
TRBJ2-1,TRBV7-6,ASSLEAGGPWNEQF
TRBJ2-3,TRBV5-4,ASSPAGSEDTQY
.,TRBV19,ASGGLAIYEQY
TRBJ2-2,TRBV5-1,ASSFLAVANTGELF
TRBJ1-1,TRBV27,ASSYSVGTEAF
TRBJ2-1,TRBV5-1,ASSLGYEQF
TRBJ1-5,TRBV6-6,ASRDSGPYSNQPQH
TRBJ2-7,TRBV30,AWSFPGQGYEQY
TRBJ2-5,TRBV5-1,ASSLAWDSGEALQETQY
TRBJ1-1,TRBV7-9,ASSDQGHTEAF
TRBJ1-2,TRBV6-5,ASTQWGAGGYT
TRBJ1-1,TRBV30,AWTLQGTEAF
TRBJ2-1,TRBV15,ATSRGTSGSFEQF
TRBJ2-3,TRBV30,AWGLAGGIIDTQY
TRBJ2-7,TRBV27,ASSWRDGHSYEQY